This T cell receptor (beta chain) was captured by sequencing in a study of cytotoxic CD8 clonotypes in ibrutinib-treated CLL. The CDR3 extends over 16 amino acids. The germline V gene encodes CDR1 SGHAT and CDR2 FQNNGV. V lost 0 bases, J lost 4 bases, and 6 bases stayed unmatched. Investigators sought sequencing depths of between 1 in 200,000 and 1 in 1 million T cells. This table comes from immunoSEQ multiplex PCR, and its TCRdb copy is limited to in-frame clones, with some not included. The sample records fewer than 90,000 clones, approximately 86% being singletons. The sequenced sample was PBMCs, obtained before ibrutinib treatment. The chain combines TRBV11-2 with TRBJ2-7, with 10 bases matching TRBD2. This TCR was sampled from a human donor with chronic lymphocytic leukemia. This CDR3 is CASSLEVLAGVYEQYF. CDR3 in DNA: TGTGCCAGCAGCTTAGAGGTCCTAGCGGGAGTGTACGAGCAGTACTTC.